This TCR beta chain comes out of a study of T cell responses to AZD1222 COVID-19 vaccine. Study-level points and caveats: Across the whole spike, CD4 TCRs peaked at regions 160-218 and 743-854. Nearly half of the spike-specific TCRs reportedly recognize variant regions that carry no mutations.

This clone was recorded once. Antigen: not known. Libraries were prepared by immunoSEQ multiplex PCR; TCRdb keeps only in-frame clonotypes and omits some of them. The sample consists of some 150,000 clones, 80% to 85% of them appearing once. The receptor's source is an adult in good health. The sample in question was peripheral blood, obtained on day 0 of MenACWY control vaccination.

In DNA form, the CDR3 reads TGTGCCAGCAGCCTACAGGGTACTAACCAGCCCCAGCATTTT. Amino acid sequence: CASSLQGTNQPQHF. V and J are TRBV3-1 (or the pseudogene TRBV3-2) and TRBJ1-5, with D maybe TRBD1 (6 bases). The CDR3 covers 14 residues. Trimming took 4 bases from V and 7 from J, leaving 14 bases between them. Germline CDR1 and CDR2: LGHDT and YNNKEL (reference sequence).